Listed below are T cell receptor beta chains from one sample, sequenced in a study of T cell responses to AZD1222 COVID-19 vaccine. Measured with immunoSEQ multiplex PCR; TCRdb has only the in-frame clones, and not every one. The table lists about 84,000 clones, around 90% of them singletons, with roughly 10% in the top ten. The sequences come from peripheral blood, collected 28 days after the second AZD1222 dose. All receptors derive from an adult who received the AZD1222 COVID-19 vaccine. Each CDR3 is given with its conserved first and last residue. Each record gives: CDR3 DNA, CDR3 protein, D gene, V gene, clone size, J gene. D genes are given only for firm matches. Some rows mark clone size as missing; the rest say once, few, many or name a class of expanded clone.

TGTGCCAGCCGGGGGAGCTCCTACAATGAGCAGTTCTTC CASRGSSYNEQFF NA TRBV6-5 NA TRBJ2-1
TGTGCCAGTAGTGGGTCGGGGACAGGGGTTTATTCACCCCTCCACTTT CASSGSGTGVYSPLHF TRBD1 TRBV19 NA TRBJ1-6
TGTGCCAGCAGCCCGATAACAGATACGCAGTATTTT CASSPITDTQYF NA TRBV11-2 NA TRBJ2-3
TGTGCCAGCACGAAGACAGGGGATGGCTACACCTTC CASTKTGDGYTF TRBD1 TRBV6-6 NA TRBJ1-2
TGTGCCAGCAGCAGGGGCAGGGGGAACACTGAAGCTTTCTTT CASSRGRGNTEAFF NA TRBV11-2 NA TRBJ1-1
TGTGCCAGCTCGAGGGGACAGGGGGATTCACCCCTCCACTTT CASSRGQGDSPLHF TRBD1 TRBV2 NA TRBJ1-6
TGTGCCAGCAGTGAGGACAGCTCCTACGAGCAGTACTTC CASSEDSSYEQYF NA TRBV2 NA TRBJ2-7
TGTGCCAGCAGTCAGACTAGGGACGAGCAGTACTTC CASSQTRDEQYF NA TRBV2 once TRBJ2-7
TGTGCCAGCCTCGCGGTTGGGACAGGGGCGGCTCAGCTGGCCCTCCACTTT CASLAVGTGAAQLALHF TRBD1 TRBV2 NA TRBJ1-6
TGCGCCAACCCAATCGGGGTGCGCGAGCAGTACTTC CANPIGVREQYF NA TRBV10-1 NA TRBJ2-7
TGTGCCAGCAGTGAAACTAGCGGGGGGGCCCGCGATACGCAGTATTTT CASSETSGGARDTQYF TRBD2 TRBV2 NA TRBJ2-3
TGTGCCACAAACCGGGACATCAATCAGCCCCAGCATTTT CATNRDINQPQHF NA TRBV28 NA TRBJ1-5
TGCGCCAGCAGCTTGAGTCGCCACGAGCAGTACTTC CASSLSRHEQYF NA TRBV5-1 NA TRBJ2-7
TGTGCCAGCAGCTTAGGTGGAGGGGGCTGGGATGAGCAGTTCTTC CASSLGGGGWDEQFF NA TRBV7-3 once TRBJ2-1
TGTGCCAGCAGGTTGGGCCTCGGGTTTTACGAGCAGTACTTC CASRLGLGFYEQYF NA TRBV13 NA TRBJ2-7
TGTGCCAGCAGCCAAGGAAGTGGCAGGACCTATGGCTACACCTTC CASSQGSGRTYGYTF NA TRBV4-2 NA TRBJ1-2
TGTGCCAGCAGGTTTAGAATTAATAGCAATCAGCCCCAGCATTTT CASRFRINSNQPQHF NA TRBV6-5 NA TRBJ1-5
TGTGCCAGCAGCGTAGATGGCGGGGGGTACACCGGGGAGCTGTTTTTT CASSVDGGGYTGELFF TRBD2 TRBV9 NA TRBJ2-2
TGTGCCAGCAGCCCTGGGACCTTTAGAAGCACTGAAGCTTTCTTT CASSPGTFRSTEAFF NA TRBV7-3 NA TRBJ1-1
TGTGCCAGTAGAAAGGGACAGACCGACACAGATACGCAGTATTTT CASRKGQTDTDTQYF TRBD1 TRBV19 NA TRBJ2-3
TGTGCCAGCCGCGGACATCAACTAGTGAACACTGAAGCTTTCTTT CASRGHQLVNTEAFF NA TRBV19 NA TRBJ1-1
TGTGCCTGGAGTCAACTAGCGGGGGGGGCAGATACGCAGTATTTT CAWSQLAGGADTQYF TRBD2 TRBV30 NA TRBJ2-3
TGTGCCAGCAGTTTATGGTCGGGGGCGACAGATACGCAGTATTTT CASSLWSGATDTQYF NA TRBV28 NA TRBJ2-3
TGTGCCAGCAGCTCTAGCGGGGGCCGGTGGGAGACCCAGTACTTC CASSSSGGRWETQYF TRBD2 TRBV7-2 once TRBJ2-5
TGTGCCAGCAGCTACGGACAGGCCTCTGGAAACACCATATATTTT CASSYGQASGNTIYF TRBD1 TRBV4-2 NA TRBJ1-3
TGCGCCAGCAGCTCGGGACTAGCGGCTAGCACAGATACGCAGTATTTT CASSSGLAASTDTQYF TRBD2 TRBV5-1 NA TRBJ2-3
TGTGCCTGGAGTGCTGGGACAGAGACCTACGAGCAGTACTTC CAWSAGTETYEQYF TRBD1 TRBV30 NA TRBJ2-7
TGTGCCAGCAGCATGACAGGTCCCGGGGCCAACGTCCTGACTTTC CASSMTGPGANVLTF NA TRBV7-8 NA TRBJ2-6
TGCAGTGCTAGTAGTGGGGTGGCCCAAGAGACCCAGTACTTC CSASSGVAQETQYF NA TRBV20-1 NA TRBJ2-5
TGTGCCAGCAGTTGGGAACTAGCGGCTAGCACAGATACGCAGTATTTT CASSWELAASTDTQYF TRBD2 TRBV6-5 NA TRBJ2-3
TGTGCCACCCGCGGAGGGCTTGGTACTGAAGCTTTCTTT CATRGGLGTEAFF NA TRBV6-6 NA TRBJ1-1
TGTGCCAGCAGCTTGGCGCGGGCAGCCAATTCACCCCTCCACTTT CASSLARAANSPLHF NA TRBV5-4 NA TRBJ1-6
TGTGCCAGCAGTGAGGGTTGGAGGGCCCTCCACTTT CASSEGWRALHF NA TRBV2 NA TRBJ1-6
TGTGCCAGCAGTTTTGCCGTCCTGTCTAGCGGGAGCGGGGAGACCCAGTACTTC CASSFAVLSSGSGETQYF TRBD2 TRBV7-6 NA TRBJ2-5
TGTGCCAGCAGTCGTTGGATTAATGAAAAACTGTTTTTT CASSRWINEKLFF NA TRBV2 NA TRBJ1-4
TGTGCCAGCACCCCAGGCCAAAGACGGCCTGAAGCTTTCTTT CASTPGQRRPEAFF NA TRBV18 once TRBJ1-1
TGTGCCACCAGCAGATTCCGACAAGCCGAGCAGTACTTC CATSRFRQAEQYF NA TRBV15 NA TRBJ2-7
TGTGCCAGCAGCGAGACAGGGAGAGACTACGAGCAGTACTTC CASSETGRDYEQYF TRBD1 TRBV9 NA TRBJ2-7
TGCGCCAGCAGCCCCCAGGGGGCTAACTATGGCTACACCTTC CASSPQGANYGYTF TRBD1 TRBV5-1 NA TRBJ1-2
TGTGCCAGCAGCGTAGATTGGGGGCGCTACGAGCAGTACTTC CASSVDWGRYEQYF NA TRBV9 NA TRBJ2-7
TGTGCCAGCAGCATCAGCGGGAGATCCTACAATGAGCAGTTCTTC CASSISGRSYNEQFF TRBD2 TRBV6-5 NA TRBJ2-1
TGTGCCAGCTCGGGACTAGCGGGGGTTTTGGAGCAGTTCTTC CASSGLAGVLEQFF TRBD2 TRBV27 NA TRBJ2-1
TGCAGCGTTGAAGATCCGGCCAACTATGGCTACACCTTC CSVEDPANYGYTF NA TRBV29-1 NA TRBJ1-2
TGTGCCAGCAGCTTAGCTTCTAGCTACGGTTTTGCGTACGAGCAGTACTTC CASSLASSYGFAYEQYF NA TRBV11-2 once TRBJ2-7
TGCAGCGTTGAGGCCAGGGCGTCCTCCGTCGAAGCTTTCTTT CSVEARASSVEAFF NA TRBV29-1 NA TRBJ1-1
TGTGCCAGCTCCGGCAGAGTTCAAGAGACCCAGTACTTC CASSGRVQETQYF NA TRBV11-2 few TRBJ2-5
TGTGCCAGTAGTATCCTCGGCAGTTTTAACTATGGCTACACCTTC CASSILGSFNYGYTF NA TRBV19 NA TRBJ1-2
TGTGCCAGCAGTGGGGGACTAGCGGAGGCCAATGAGCAGTTCTTC CASSGGLAEANEQFF TRBD2 TRBV2 NA TRBJ2-1
TGTGCCACCAGTGGCCCCGCTGGGGCAGGGGAGACCCAGTACTTC CATSGPAGAGETQYF NA TRBV24-1 NA TRBJ2-5
TGCGCCAGTCCAGGGTCCGTATCCTGGGATAGCAATCAGCCCCAGCATTTT CASPGSVSWDSNQPQHF NA TRBV10-1 NA TRBJ1-5
TGTGCCAGCAGCGTGACGGGAGGAGGGGAGACCCAGTACTTC CASSVTGGGETQYF TRBD2 TRBV7-9 NA TRBJ2-5
TGTGCCAGCAGAGCCGGGACAGGGGTAACCGACTTC CASRAGTGVTDF TRBD1 TRBV27 NA TRBJ2-7
TGTGCCAGCAGCGTAGGGGGGCGGGGAGTCCTCCAAGAGACCCAGTACTTC CASSVGGRGVLQETQYF NA TRBV9 NA TRBJ2-5
TGTGCCAGCAGTTTATGGGGGACAGGGCAAACCAAAAACATTCAGTACTTC CASSLWGTGQTKNIQYF TRBD1 TRBV27 NA TRBJ2-4